Following are 6 T cell receptor beta chains from one sample sequenced in a study of TIL therapy for anti-PD-1-resistant metastatic lung cancer. This was the immunoSEQ v3 assay. Clones were read by immunoSEQ multiplex PCR, and TCRdb kept only the in-frame ones, dropping some. The table records around 21,000 clones, around 70% of them present only once. Documented time point: pre-treatment sample, taken before nivolumab and TIL therapy. The sequencing used blood, collected at baseline. These receptors were obtained from a person between 25 and 80 years old with non-small cell lung cancer.

This chain connects TRBV7-2 to TRBJ2-2, with TRBD2 matching 8 bases. This CDR3 contains 15 residues. Trimming took 5 bases from V and 5 from J; bases not matched to a gene: 7. Looked up from germline, CDR1 is SGHTA and CDR2 is FQGNSA. This chain's CDR3 is CASSLAGGVTGELFF. In DNA, the CDR3 is TGTGCCAGCAGCCTCGCGGGGGGTGTTACCGGGGAGCTGTTTTTT. The variable domain in full, completed from reference TRBV7-2 and TRBJ2-2, reads GAGVSQSPSNKVTEKGKDVELRCDPISGHTALYWYRQSLGQGLEFLIYFQGNSAPDKSGLPSDRFSAERTGGSVSTLTIQRTQQEDSAVYLCASSLAGGVTGELFFGEGSRLTVL.

This clone was counted a few times. The J gene is TRBJ2-3, the V gene TRBV5-1, with TRBD2 as a possible D gene (5 bases). The CDR3 runs to 14 residues. The germline CDR1 and CDR2 sequences are SGHRS and YFSETQ. The ends were cut back, 6 bases at V and 1 base at J, with 12 bases in the middle. CDR3: CASKREAGTDTQYF. The CDR3 nucleotides read TGCGCCAGCAAACGGGAAGCGGGCACAGATACGCAGTATTTT. The full variable domain, rest sourced from reference TRBV5-1 and TRBJ2-3, is KAGVTQTPRYLIKTRGQQVTLSCSPISGHRSVSWYQQTPGQGLQFLFEYFSETQRNKGNFPGRFSGRQFSNSRSEMNVSTLELGDSALYLCASKREAGTDTQYFGPGTRLTVL.

J is TRBJ2-3 and V is TRBV24-1; D unresolved. The CDR3 has 11 amino acids. Germline V lookup: CDR1 KGHDR, CDR2 SFDVKD. V gave up 7 bases and J gave up 6 bases, with 7 bases separating them. The CDR3 spells CATSQSDTQYF. The CDR3 nucleotides are TGTGCCACCAGCCAGTCTGATACGCAGTATTTT.

The chain links TRBV24-1 to TRBJ2-2; unclear D gene. CDR1 KGHDR and CDR2 SFDVKD come from the germline V gene. This CDR3 spans 16 amino acids. V gave up 0 bases and J gave up 1 base, with 8 bases separating them. The CDR3 bases are TGTGCCACCAGTGATTTGGGCAGCCGGAACACCGGGGAGCTGTTTTTT. The encoded protein is CATSDLGSRNTGELFF.

This chain connects TRBV2 to TRBJ2-3; 8 bases align to TRBD2. With V trimmed by 5 bases and J by 5 bases, 9 bases remained unmatched. Germline values: CDR1 SNHLY, CDR2 FYNNEI. This CDR3 contains 15 residues. CDR3 DNA: TGTGCCAGCAGTCGGGAGGGACTAAGGAAAGATACGCAGTATTTT. Translation gives CASSREGLRKDTQYF.

The J gene is TRBJ2-2, the V gene TRBV5-1; D may correspond to TRBD1 or TRBD2 (6 bases each). Germline CDR1 reads SGHRS; CDR2 reads YFSETQ. V lost 4 bases and J 3 bases, leaving 13 bases between the germline ends. The CDR3 totals 15 residues. CDR3 sequence (DNA): TGCGCCAGCAGCCAGCCGAGGGGGGACACCGGGGAGCTGTTTTTT. This codes for CASSQPRGDTGELFF. The full variable domain, rest sourced from reference TRBV5-1 and TRBJ2-2, is KAGVTQTPRYLIKTRGQQVTLSCSPISGHRSVSWYQQTPGQGLQFLFEYFSETQRNKGNFPGRFSGRQFSNSRSEMNVSTLELGDSALYLCASSQPRGDTGELFFGEGSRLTVL.